The 12 T cell receptor beta chains listed next were all sequenced from one sample in a study of blood T cells in healthy people across ages. With a J-beta primer mix and a sample-barcoded 5' primer, a second PCR ran about 7 to 12 cycles. TCRdb re-called the 5' RACE reads through MiXCR, storing one row per CDR3 protein. The sample includes 650,000 or so distinct CDR3 sequences, under 65% of them seen just once. The material sequenced was blood. Every receptor here comes from a woman aged 80 or over in good health.

Comments on this clonotype: A much larger clonotype is one base distant, so this may be a read error. The chain uses TRBV11-2 and TRBJ1-6; TRBD1 is a possible D gene (6 bases). The CDR3 extends over 14 amino acids. V shed 1 base and J shed 6 bases, with 7 bases lying between them. The germline CDR1 and CDR2 sequences are SGHAT and FQNNGV. The chain's CDR3 is CASSLAGANSPLHF. For the CDR3, the DNA is TGTGCCAGCAGCTTAGCAGGGGCTAATTCACCCCTCCACTTT.

Notes on this clonotype: It may be a read error: a sequence one base away is much more abundant. The V and J genes are TRBV4-2 and TRBJ2-5, with D uncertain. Germline CDR1 and CDR2: LGHNA and YNFKEQ. The CDR3 totals 17 residues. Trimming cost V 0 bases and J 2 bases, with 16 bases left between them. CDR3 sequence: CASSQDAPSGGQETQYF. DNA of the CDR3: TGTGCCAGCAGCCAAGATGCCCCCTCTGGCGGACAAGAGACCCAGTACTTC.

The chain employs TRBV5-1 and TRBJ2-7; weak D call: TRBD1 (6 bases). The CDR3 has 15 amino acids. Trimming left V 0 bases short and J 12 bases short, with 22 bases between. The germline V gene has CDR1 SGHRS and CDR2 YFSETQ. This CDR3 reads CASSLGGTQKETRYF. CDR3 bases: TGCGCCAGCAGCTTGGGTGGGACACAAAAAGAGACCCGGTACTTC.

On this clonotype itself: The junction departs from germline at one end; a sequencing error may be responsible. The gene calls are TRBV6-5 and TRBJ1-5; D unresolved. CDR3 length: 14 amino acids. Per the germline V gene, CDR1 is MNHEY and CDR2 is SVGAGI. CDR3 protein: CAISEEISNQPQHF. CDR3 in DNA: TGTGCCATCAGTGAGGAGATTAGCAATCAGCCCCAGCATTTT.

Comments on this clonotype: It may be a read error: a sequence one base away is much more abundant. In DNA, the CDR3 is TGCGCCAGCAGCCTCGAGTTAGCCAAAAGCATTCAGTACTTC. Translating it yields CASSLELAKSIQYF. The chain employs TRBV5-1 and TRBJ2-4; D call uncertain. This CDR3 region has 14 residues. From germline, CDR1 is SGHRS and CDR2 YFSETQ.

The chain is built from TRBV20-1 and TRBJ2-3; D ambiguous. Between the trimmed V and J ends, which lost 1 base and 6 bases, there was a span of 17 bases. This CDR3 has 15 amino acids. Germline V gene data show CDR1 as DFQATT and CDR2 as SNEGSKA (reference sequence). In DNA, the CDR3 is TGCAGTGCTAGAGGCATTTGGGGATCCACGGATACGCAGTATTTT. This codes for CSARGIWGSTDTQYF.

In its sample, this clonotype was seen a few times. CDR3 bases: TGCAGCGTTCCGGGACCCCGGGCCGATACGCAGTATTTT. It encodes CSVPGPRADTQYF. The V and J genes are TRBV29-1 and TRBJ2-3; D assignment may be TRBD1 or TRBD2 (5 bases each). The length of the CDR3 is 13 residues. Trimming removed 5 bases from V and 6 bases from J, with 15 bases in between. Germline lookup yields CDR1 SQVTM and CDR2 ANQGSEA.

Comment on this clonotype: This could be a read error, since a much larger clone is one nucleotide away. The chain links TRBV6-2 or TRBV6-3 to TRBJ2-7; possibly TRBD1 for D (6 bases). The germline gives CDR1 MNHEY, CDR2 SVGEGT. Trimming stripped 6 bases from V and 12 bases from J, with 24 bases between. CDR3 length: 14 amino acids. This CDR3 is CASREHRVQETRYF. CDR3 bases: TGTGCCAGCAGGGAACACAGGGTTCAGGAGACCCGGTACTTC.

Concerning this clonotype: It may be a read error: a sequence one base away is much more abundant. The rearrangement uses TRBV10-3 and TRBJ1-2; D possibly corresponds to TRBD1 (5 bases). This CDR3 spans 14 amino acids. Trimming left V 6 bases short and J 4 bases short, with 15 bases between. Germline CDR1 reads ENHRY; CDR2 reads SYGVKD. CDR3 coding DNA: TGTGCCATCAGCGCGGTCACAGGATCCTATGGCTACACCTTC. It encodes CAISAVTGSYGYTF.

V and J are TRBV9 and TRBJ2-3; D might be TRBD2 (6 bases). Looked up from germline, CDR1 is SGDLS and CDR2 is YYNGEE. This CDR3 has 15 amino acids. Deletions cut 3 bases from V and 8 bases from J, with 19 bases between. The chain's CDR3 is CASSATAREAGTQYF. The CDR3 DNA is TGTGCCAGCAGCGCCACCGCGAGGGAGGCGGGTACGCAGTATTTT. The full variable domain, rest sourced from reference TRBV9 and TRBJ2-3, is DSGVTQTPKHLITATGQRVTLRCSPRSGDLSVYWYQQSLDQGLQFLIQYYNGEERAKGNILERFSAQQFPDLHSELNLSSLELGDSALYFCASSATAREAGTQYFGPGTRLTVL.

In this sample, this clonotype turned up many times. The CDR3 is CASSYRRGWPQYF. The CDR3 DNA reads TGTGCCAGCAGTTATCGCAGGGGCTGGCCTCAGTACTTC. The V and J genes are TRBV6-5 and TRBJ2-4, with a weak D call TRBD1 (6 bases). The germline gives CDR1 MNHEY, CDR2 SVGAGI. This CDR3 is built from 13 residues. Trimming pared 3 bases from V and 12 bases from J, leaving 15 bases between.

This clonotype occurred a few times. The gene calls are TRBV5-4 and TRBJ1-1; TRBD1 agrees at 9 bases. Trimming at V came to 4 bases and at J to 1 base, leaving 5 bases not matched to a gene. CDR1 and CDR2 from the germline V gene are SGHNT and YYREEE (reference sequence). The CDR3 covers 15 residues. CDR3 amino acids: CASSTRQGGNTEAFF. In DNA, the CDR3 is TGTGCCAGCAGCACTAGACAGGGGGGGAACACTGAAGCTTTCTTT.